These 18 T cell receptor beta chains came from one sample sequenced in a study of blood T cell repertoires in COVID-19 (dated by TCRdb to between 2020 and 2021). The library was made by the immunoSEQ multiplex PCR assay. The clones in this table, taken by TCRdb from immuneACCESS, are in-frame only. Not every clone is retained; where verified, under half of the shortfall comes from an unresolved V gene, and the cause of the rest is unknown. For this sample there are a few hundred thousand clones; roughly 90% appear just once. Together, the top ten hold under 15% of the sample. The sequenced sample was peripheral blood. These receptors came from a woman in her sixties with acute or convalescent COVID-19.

CDR3 sequence: CASSSTLGGVLAKNIQYF. The CDR3 region has the DNA TGTGCCAGCAGTTCTACCCTCGGGGGAGTTCTAGCCAAAAACATTCAGTACTTC. This chain links TRBV28 with TRBJ2-4; TRBD2 is a possible D gene (6 bases). The CDR3 extends over 18 amino acids. CDR1 is MDHEN and CDR2 is SYDVKM in the germline V gene. With 4 bases removed from V and 0 bases from J, the gap between germline ends came to 19 bases.

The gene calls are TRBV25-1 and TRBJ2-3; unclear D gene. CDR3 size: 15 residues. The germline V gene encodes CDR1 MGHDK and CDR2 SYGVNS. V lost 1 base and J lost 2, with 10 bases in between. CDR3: CASSESGQFTDTQYF. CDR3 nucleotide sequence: TGTGCCAGCAGTGAATCAGGCCAATTCACAGATACGCAGTATTTT.

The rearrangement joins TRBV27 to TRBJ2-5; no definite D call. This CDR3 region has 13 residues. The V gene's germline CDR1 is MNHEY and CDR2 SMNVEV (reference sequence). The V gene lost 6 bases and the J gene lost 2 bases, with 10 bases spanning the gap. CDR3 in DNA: TGTGCCAGCAGCCACTCTTTGCAAGAGACCCAGTACTTC. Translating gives CASSHSLQETQYF.

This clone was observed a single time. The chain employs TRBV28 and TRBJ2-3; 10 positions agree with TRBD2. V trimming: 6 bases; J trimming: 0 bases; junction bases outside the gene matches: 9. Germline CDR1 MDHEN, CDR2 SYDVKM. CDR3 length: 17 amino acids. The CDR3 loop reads CASRRTWTSGSTDTQYF. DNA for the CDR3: TGTGCCAGCAGAAGGACCTGGACTAGCGGTAGCACAGATACGCAGTATTTT. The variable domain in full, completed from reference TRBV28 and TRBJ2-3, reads DVKVTQSSRYLVKRTGEKVFLECVQDMDHENMFWYRQDPGLGLRLIYFSYDVKMKEKGDIPEGYSVSREKKERFSLILESASTNQTSMYLCASRRTWTSGSTDTQYFGPGTRLTVL.

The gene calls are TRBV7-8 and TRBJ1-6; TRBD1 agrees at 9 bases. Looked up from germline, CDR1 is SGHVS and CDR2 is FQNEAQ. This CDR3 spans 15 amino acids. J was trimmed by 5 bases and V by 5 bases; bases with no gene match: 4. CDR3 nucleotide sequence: TGTGCCAGCAGCCACTGGGACAGGGATAATTCACCCCTCCACTTT. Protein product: CASSHWDRDNSPLHF.

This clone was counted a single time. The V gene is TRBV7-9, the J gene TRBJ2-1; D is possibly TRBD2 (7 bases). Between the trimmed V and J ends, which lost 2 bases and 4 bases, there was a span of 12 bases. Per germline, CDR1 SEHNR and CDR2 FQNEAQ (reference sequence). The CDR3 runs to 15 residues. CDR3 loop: CASSLIGGAYNEQFF. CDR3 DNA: TGTGCCAGCAGCTTAATAGGGGGGGCATACAATGAGCAGTTCTTC.

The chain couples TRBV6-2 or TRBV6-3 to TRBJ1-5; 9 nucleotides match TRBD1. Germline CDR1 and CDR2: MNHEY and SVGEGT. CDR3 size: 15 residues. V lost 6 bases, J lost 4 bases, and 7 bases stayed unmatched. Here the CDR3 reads CASSLGQGYNQPQHF. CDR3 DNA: TGTGCCAGCAGCCTGGGACAGGGTTATAATCAGCCCCAGCATTTT.

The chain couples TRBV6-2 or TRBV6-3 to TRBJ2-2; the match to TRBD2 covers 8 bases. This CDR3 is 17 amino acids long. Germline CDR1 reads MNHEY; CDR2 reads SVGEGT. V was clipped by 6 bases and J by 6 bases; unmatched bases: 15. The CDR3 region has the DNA TGTGCCAGCAGCCATCCAAAGGGGACTAGTTGGGCCGGGGAGCTGTTTTTT. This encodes CASSHPKGTSWAGELFF.

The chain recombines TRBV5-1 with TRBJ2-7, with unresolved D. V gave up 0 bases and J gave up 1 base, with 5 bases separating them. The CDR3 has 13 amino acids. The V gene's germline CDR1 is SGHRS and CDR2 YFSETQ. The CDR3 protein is CASSLGRSYEQYF. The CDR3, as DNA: TGCGCCAGCAGCTTGGGCAGGTCCTACGAGCAGTACTTC.

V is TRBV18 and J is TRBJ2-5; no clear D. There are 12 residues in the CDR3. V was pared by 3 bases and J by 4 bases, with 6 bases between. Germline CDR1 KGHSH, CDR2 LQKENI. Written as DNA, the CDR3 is TGTGCCAGCTCACCGGCTGCAGAGACCCAGTACTTC. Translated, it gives CASSPAAETQYF.

The CDR3 reads CASSVGQGVGGNTIYF. The CDR3 region has the DNA TGTGCCAGCAGCGTAGGACAGGGTGTGGGTGGAAACACCATATATTTT. This chain joins TRBV9 and TRBJ1-3; 7 positions match TRBD1. CDR1 and CDR2 (germline): SGDLS, YYNGEE. The J segment lost 3 bases and the V segment lost 0 bases, leaving 6 bases of the junction unmatched. The CDR3 has 16 amino acids. Together with reference TRBV9 and TRBJ1-3, the CDR3 gives the full variable domain: DSGVTQTPKHLITATGQRVTLRCSPRSGDLSVYWYQQSLDQGLQFLIQYYNGEERAKGNILERFSAQQFPDLHSELNLSSLELGDSALYFCASSVGQGVGGNTIYFGEGSWLTVV.

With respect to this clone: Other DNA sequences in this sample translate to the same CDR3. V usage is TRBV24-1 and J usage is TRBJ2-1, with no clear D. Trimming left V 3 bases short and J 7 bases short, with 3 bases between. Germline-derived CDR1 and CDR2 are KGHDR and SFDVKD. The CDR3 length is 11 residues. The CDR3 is CATSDPNEQFF. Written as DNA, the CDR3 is TGTGCCACCAGTGATCCTAATGAGCAGTTCTTC.

As DNA, the CDR3 is TGTGCCAGCAGCTTAGAAGGCAGGGCCAACTATGGCTACACCTTC. Translating gives CASSLEGRANYGYTF. The gene calls are TRBV7-2 and TRBJ1-2; D is possibly TRBD1 (5 bases). Germline V gene sequence: CDR1 SGHTA, CDR2 FQGNSA. This CDR3 is built from 15 residues. V lost 1 base to trimming and J lost 2 bases, with 11 bases between them.

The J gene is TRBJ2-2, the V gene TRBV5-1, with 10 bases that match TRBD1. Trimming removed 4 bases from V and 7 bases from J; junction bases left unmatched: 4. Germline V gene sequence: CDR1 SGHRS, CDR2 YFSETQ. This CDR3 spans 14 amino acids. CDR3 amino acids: CASSRTGGHGELFF. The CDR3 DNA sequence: TGCGCCAGCAGCAGGACAGGGGGTCACGGGGAGCTGTTTTTT.

For the CDR3, the DNA is TGTGCCAGCTCACCAAGAGCACTCACCTCGGAGGGCTACACCTTC. Translated: CASSPRALTSEGYTF. The chain couples TRBV18 to TRBJ1-2; no definite D call. Trimming removed 2 bases from V and 8 bases from J, with 18 bases in between. Germline V gives CDR1 KGHSH, CDR2 LQKENI. CDR3 length: 15 residues.

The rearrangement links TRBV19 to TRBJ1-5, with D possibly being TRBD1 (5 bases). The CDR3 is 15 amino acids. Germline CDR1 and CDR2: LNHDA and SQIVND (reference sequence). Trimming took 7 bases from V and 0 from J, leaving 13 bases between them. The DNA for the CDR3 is TGTGCCAGTAATCCAACAGGTGGTAGCAATCAGCCCCAGCATTTT. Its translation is CASNPTGGSNQPQHF.

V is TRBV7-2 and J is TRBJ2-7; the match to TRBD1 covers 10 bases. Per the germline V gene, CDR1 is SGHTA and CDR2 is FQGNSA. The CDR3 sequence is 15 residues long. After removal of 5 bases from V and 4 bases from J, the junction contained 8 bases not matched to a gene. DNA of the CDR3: TGTGCCAGCAGCGCTGGGACAGGGGTCTTTTACGAGCAGTACTTC. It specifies CASSAGTGVFYEQYF.

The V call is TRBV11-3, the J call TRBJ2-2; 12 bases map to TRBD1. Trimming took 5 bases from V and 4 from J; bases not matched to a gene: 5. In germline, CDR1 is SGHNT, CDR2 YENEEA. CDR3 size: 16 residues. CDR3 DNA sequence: TGTGCCAGCAGCCTCGGGACAGGGGGCCTCACCGGGGAGCTGTTTTTT. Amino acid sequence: CASSLGTGGLTGELFF.